The 13 T cell receptor beta chains below come from one sample, sequenced in a study of shared clonotypes between healthy human individuals. Sequenced by immunoSEQ multiplex PCR; TCRdb stores in-frame clones only, minus some. The sample contains roughly 2.4 million clones, around 95% of which appear only once. The sample was naive CD4+ T cells sorted from blood. The subset here: CD45RA+ positively selected. The receptors stem from a man between 18 and 29 years old in good health.

The chain uses TRBV5-4 and TRBJ1-6; D gene unclear. Trimming shortened V by 2 bases and J by 5 bases, and 8 bases separated the two germline ends. Germline V gene sequence: CDR1 SGHNT, CDR2 YYREEE (reference sequence). The CDR3 length is 14 residues. This CDR3 is CASSFEWDNSPLHF. CDR3 DNA sequence: TGTGCCAGCAGCTTCGAGTGGGATAATTCACCCCTCCACTTT. The entire variable domain, with the rest obtained from reference TRBV5-4 and TRBJ1-6, is as follows: ETGVTQSPTHLIKTRGQQVTLRCSSQSGHNTVSWYQQALGQGPQFIFQYYREEENGRGNFPPRFSGLQFPNYSSELNVNALELDDSALYLCASSFEWDNSPLHFGNGTRLTVT.

This clone was observed a handful of times. The chain has TRBV4-3 and TRBJ2-7, with TRBD2 identical over 7 bases. The trim removed 4 bases at V and 2 bases at J, leaving 5 bases unmatched. This CDR3 has 14 amino acids. The germline V gene encodes CDR1 LGHNA and CDR2 YSLEER. The chain's CDR3 is CASSLRAGAYEQYF. Here the CDR3 DNA reads TGCGCCAGCAGCCTCAGGGCGGGAGCCTACGAGCAGTACTTC.

The V and J genes are TRBV7-8 and TRBJ1-2, with unresolved D. CDR3 length: 13 amino acids. From germline, CDR1 is SGHVS and CDR2 FQNEAQ. Trimming stripped 5 bases from V and 2 bases from J, with 9 bases between. The DNA for the CDR3 is TGTGCCAGCAGCCCCCCCGAGAACTATGGCTACACCTTC. Protein product: CASSPPENYGYTF.

This chain connects TRBV6-5 to TRBJ1-4, with 10 bases aligning to TRBD1. J lost 10 bases, V lost 6 bases, and 5 bases had no gene match. This CDR3 has 13 amino acids. Looked up from germline, CDR1 is MNHEY and CDR2 is SVGAGI. CDR3 nucleotide sequence: TGTGCCAGCAGCCGGACAGGGGGTAGAAAACTGTTTTTT. It encodes CASSRTGGRKLFF.

This clone was seen a handful of times. J is TRBJ2-5 and V is TRBV9, with 7 bases that match TRBD1. This CDR3 is 14 amino acids long. Per the germline V gene, CDR1 is SGDLS and CDR2 is YYNGEE. The V segment lost 3 bases and the J segment 4 bases; nucleotides outside the gene matches: 6. Written as DNA, the CDR3 is TGTGCCAGCAGCGCATTACAGGGGACAGAGACCCAGTACTTC. Amino acid sequence: CASSALQGTETQYF.

The chain joins TRBV10-1 to TRBJ2-1; weak D call: TRBD2 (6 bases). V was clipped by 4 bases and J by 5 bases, with 9 bases between them. Looked up from germline, CDR1 is WNHNN and CDR2 is SYGVQD (reference sequence). The CDR3 is 13 residues long. In nucleotides, the CDR3 is TGCGCCAGCAGTGCTGGCGGGGACAATGAGCAGTTCTTC. This encodes CASSAGGDNEQFF.

The chain carries TRBV19 and TRBJ2-1, with TRBD2 matching 10 bases. The CDR3 is made up of 17 amino acids. Unmatched junction bases numbered 11, after V lost 1 base and J lost 8 bases. The V gene's germline CDR1 is LNHDA and CDR2 SQIVND (reference sequence). CDR3 region: CASSIGGGLAVGDEQFF. CDR3 coding DNA: TGTGCCAGTAGTATAGGAGGAGGACTAGCGGTAGGGGATGAGCAGTTCTTC.

Regarding this clone: Other DNA sequences from this sample encode an identical CDR3 as well. This chain uses TRBV30 with TRBJ2-1, with D uncertain. Germline values: CDR1 GTSNPN, CDR2 SVGIG (reference sequence). Trimming took off 2 bases at V and 0 bases at J, with 11 bases between the two ends. The CDR3 consists of 15 residues. This CDR3 is CAWSSGGSSYNEQFF. DNA for the CDR3: TGTGCCTGGAGTTCAGGCGGTAGCTCCTACAATGAGCAGTTCTTC.

This clone was observed a few times. The chain combines TRBV7-2 with TRBJ1-1; the match to TRBD1 covers 11 bases. J gave up 11 bases and V 5 bases, and 10 bases lay outside the gene matches. Germline loops: CDR1 SGHTA, CDR2 FQGNSA. CDR3 size: 14 residues. CDR3: CASSLLGTGGRAFF. DNA of the CDR3: TGTGCCAGCAGCCTCCTTGGGACAGGGGGTCGGGCTTTCTTT.

The V gene is TRBV5-1, the J gene TRBJ1-1; TRBD1 agrees at 9 bases. V lost 4 bases and J lost 5; bases outside the gene matches: 9. The germline V gene encodes CDR1 SGHRS and CDR2 YFSETQ. CDR3 size: 15 residues. CDR3 sequence: CASSRGTGIGTEAFF. The CDR3 DNA follows: TGCGCCAGCAGCCGGGGGACAGGGATAGGAACTGAAGCTTTCTTT.

This chain connects TRBV6-1 to TRBJ1-2, with unresolved D. V lost 1 base, J lost 8 bases, and 14 bases lay in between. The length of the CDR3 is 14 residues. Germline-derived CDR1 and CDR2 are MNHNS and SASEGT. CDR3 coding DNA: TGTGCCAGCAGTGAAGAAGGGAGGCCTCGGGGCTACACCTTC. Translating gives CASSEEGRPRGYTF.

V gene TRBV4-1 combines with J gene TRBJ2-7, with 14 nucleotides matching TRBD2. The germline gives CDR1 MGHRA, CDR2 YSYEKL. CDR3 size: 16 residues. V lost 3 bases and J lost 0; bases outside the gene matches: 1. The CDR3 here is CASSQGLAGVSYEQYF. The CDR3 DNA is TGCGCCAGCAGCCAGGGACTAGCGGGGGTCTCCTACGAGCAGTACTTC.

The J gene is TRBJ2-3, the V gene TRBV7-2; TRBD2 aligns across 10 bases. Germline V gene sequence: CDR1 SGHTA, CDR2 FQGNSA. CDR3 length equals 16 residues. The junction had 11 bases not matched to a gene; V was cut back by 7 bases and J by 4 bases. CDR3 protein: CASTSSPTSGSDTQYF. As DNA, the CDR3 is TGTGCCAGCACCTCAAGCCCGACTAGCGGGTCAGATACGCAGTATTTT.